This TCR beta chain came from a study of shared clonotypes between healthy human individuals. Study-level points and caveats: Investigators expected sequencing depth to affect clonotype sharing among donors.

Sequencing was performed with immunoSEQ multiplex PCR; in TCRdb, only in-frame clones are kept and a portion is missing. The table records around 2,000,000 clones, approximately 94% of them present only once. Trimming stripped 3 bases from V and 0 bases from J, with 15 bases between. The CDR3 covers 16 residues. Looked up from germline, CDR1 is LNHNV and CDR2 is YYDKDF (reference sequence). As regards this clone: Its cognate antigen is unknown.

CD8 cells classed as naive were CD45RO-negative and positively selected for CCR7, excluding terminally differentiated effector memory CD45RA+ cells. This receptor was obtained from a man between 18 and 29 years old in good health. The sample consisted of naive CD8+ T cells sorted from blood. The chain has TRBV15 and TRBJ2-7; possible D gene TRBD1, 6 bases. CDR3 sequence: CATSRGTTGASYEQYF. CDR3 coding DNA: TGTGCCACCAGCAGGGGGACAACCGGCGCCTCCTACGAGCAGTACTTC.